The 6 T cell receptor beta chains in this list originate from one sample, sequenced in a study of shared clonotypes between healthy human individuals. TCRdb's table, derived via immunoSEQ multiplex PCR, lists solely in-frame clones and lacks some. The profile shows around 480,000 clones, 60% to 80% of them singletons. The sample was PBMCs. The source is a woman aged 40 to 50 in good health. Some clones in this sample may be carry-over from other donors' samples.

The chain recombines TRBV21-1 with TRBJ2-3; TRBD2, the table's D call, lacks a check against the DNA. TRBV21-1 is a documented pseudogene. CDR3 size: 16 residues. This CDR3 is CASRRHREQSTDTQYF. The DNA for the CDR3 is TGTGCCAGCAGGCGACATCGGGAACAGAGCACAGATACGCAGTATTTT.

The chain couples TRBV7-9 to TRBJ2-1, with no clear D. This CDR3 comprises 12 residues. V lost 4 bases, J lost 8 bases, and 9 bases lay in between. The germline CDR1 and CDR2 sequences are SEHNR and FQNEAQ (reference sequence). CDR3 DNA: TGTGCCAGCAGCTGGTACACGGATGAGCAGTTCTTC. This gives the protein CASSWYTDEQFF.

This clone was seen a handful of times. The chain employs TRBV7-2 and TRBJ2-7, with D possibly called TRBD1 or TRBD2 (6 bases each). Germline assignment: CDR1 SGHTA and CDR2 FQGNSA. The CDR3 length is 15 residues. Trimming cost V 5 bases and J 2 bases, with 16 bases left between them. The CDR3 region has the DNA TGTGCCAGCAGCCGATTGGGGGGCGAGACCTACGAGCAGTACTTC. It translates to CASSRLGGETYEQYF.

V usage is TRBV4-1 and J usage is TRBJ2-1; 11 bases line up with TRBD1. Germline V gene lookup returns CDR1 MGHRA and CDR2 YSYEKL. The CDR3 sequence is 17 residues long. After removal of 6 bases from V and 5 bases from J, the junction contained 12 bases not matched to a gene. The CDR3 here is CASRERSGTGGHNEQFF. In DNA, the CDR3 is TGCGCCAGCAGAGAGCGCTCCGGGACAGGGGGGCACAATGAGCAGTTCTTC.

There are many counts of this clone. In DNA form, the CDR3 reads TGCGCCAGCAGACCGGACCAGGGAAACATTCAGTACTTC. It is translated as CASRPDQGNIQYF. This chain uses TRBV5-1 with TRBJ2-4; a possible D gene is TRBD1 (5 bases). The germline V gene has CDR1 SGHRS and CDR2 YFSETQ. This CDR3 is 13 amino acids long. The V end was cut by 5 bases, the J end by 6 bases, with 12 bases between. The whole variable domain, remainder taken from reference TRBV5-1 and TRBJ2-4, is KAGVTQTPRYLIKTRGQQVTLSCSPISGHRSVSWYQQTPGQGLQFLFEYFSETQRNKGNFPGRFSGRQFSNSRSEMNVSTLELGDSALYLCASRPDQGNIQYFGAGTRLSVL.

The V gene is TRBV30, the J gene TRBJ2-5; the match to TRBD2 covers 8 bases. The J call may be wrong; the DNA end is better matched by TRBJ2-7. The CDR3 covers 16 residues. Germline-derived CDR1 and CDR2 are GTSNPN and SVGIG (reference sequence). Written as DNA, the CDR3 is TGTGCCTGGAGTCGACAAGGACTAGCCGACCCCTACGAGCAGTACTTC. Its translation is CAWSRQGLADPYEQYF.